This TCR beta chain appears in the sequencing data of a study of T-cell memory formation after mild COVID-19 (dated by TCRdb to the early 2020s). About the investigation overall: Most TCR sequence clusters were specific to one of the two donors. Two young, previously healthy adult volunteers, one female and one male, were included in the cohort. In two donors, T-cell clones that expanded and contracted after mild COVID-19 were followed by sequencing TCRalpha and TCRbeta repertoires longitudinally. Paper-wide results and their limitations: SARS-CoV-2 specificity of the second-wave clones peaking on day 37 was not confirmed. Contracting CD4+ clones were located mainly in the CM and EM memory subsets, whereas CD8+ clones were found to be enriched in EMRA. Balanced CD4/CD8 phenotypes were observed for clones contracting from day 15 to 85, whereas a bias towards CD4+ was observed for a second wave of clones expanding from day 15 to 37. The study covered only a couple of mild cases, and larger cohorts including severe cases with pre-infection samples were considered necessary. Some responding clones were found in pre-infection memory, which suggests that pre-existing cross-reactive memory T cells took part in the SARS-CoV-2 response.

As for this clonotype: The antigen it recognizes is unknown. Within one base of it there is no much larger clone, and no base qualities were kept.

The instrument was an Illumina NovaSeq 6000. TCRalpha and TCRbeta cDNA libraries were built by 5'RACE with constant-segment primers, adding sample barcodes and unique molecular identifiers. Trizol reagent was used to extract RNA from every sample. Libraries were amplified in two PCR steps, with a second sample barcode and Illumina TruSeq adapters added in the second step. Sequencing of the libraries was done on an Illumina NovaSeq, producing 2 x 150 bp paired-end reads. Per the authors' processing: Demultiplexing of reads and collapsing into UMI-guided consensus sequences were performed with migec v1.2.7. Using mixcr v2.1.11, UMI consensuses were aligned to TRA and TRB V and J templates and then assembled into clonotypes. Expanded or contracted clonotypes were those called significant by both edgeR and NoisET, with noise models trained on biological replicates. edgeR calls used a false discovery rate-adjusted p below 0.01 and a log2 fold-change threshold of 1. As an exploratory analysis of dynamics, max-normalized trajectories of the 1000 most abundant clonotypes were examined by PCA with hierarchical clustering. The CD4 or CD8 phenotype of responding clones was assigned using the separately sequenced CD4+ and CD8+ repertoires. TCRdb's own reprocessing of the public reads used fastp at Q25 and MiXCR and kept productive beta chains. Entries that share a CDR3 protein sequence are merged under the most common genes and DNA. Clone size and V and J calls follow TCRdb, not the original study. The sample yields almost 550,000 distinct CDR3 sequences; just over 20% were counted once. The ten most abundant clones make up about an eighth of the sample.

PBMCs were isolated by Ficoll-Paque density gradient centrifugation. The germline V gene (reference sequence) specifies PRHDT as CDR1 and FYEKMQ as CDR2. A distance of 10 bases separates the germline ends of V and J, which lose 0 bases and 4 bases respectively. The CDR3 spans 15 residues, from the cysteine through the phenylalanine. Kept here is only the CDR3 DNA, which spans 45 bases and is read in frame from base 1. Sequencing used PBMCs or a T cell subset sorted from them (not recorded which). The chain employs TRBV13 and TRBJ1-5; confidence is insufficient to name the D gene. The receptor's source is an adult woman who had mild COVID-19 (a few samples of this study predate the infection). The sample titles of this study are shuffled in the database, so cell type and time point are left out; the donor was told from shared clones. The CDR3 is CASSLGPGGNQPQHF. The base sequence is TGTGCCAGCAGCTTAGGGCCGGGAGGGAATCAGCCCCAGCATTTT.